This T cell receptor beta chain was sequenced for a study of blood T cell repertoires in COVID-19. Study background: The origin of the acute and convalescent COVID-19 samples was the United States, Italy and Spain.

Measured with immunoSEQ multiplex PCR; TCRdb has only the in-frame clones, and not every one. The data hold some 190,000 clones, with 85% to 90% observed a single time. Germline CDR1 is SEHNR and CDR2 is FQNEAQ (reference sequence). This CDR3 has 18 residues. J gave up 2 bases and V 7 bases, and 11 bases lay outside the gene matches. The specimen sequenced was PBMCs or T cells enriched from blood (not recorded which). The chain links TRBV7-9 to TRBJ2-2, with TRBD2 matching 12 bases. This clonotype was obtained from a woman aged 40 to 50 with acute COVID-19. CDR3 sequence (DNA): TGTGCCAGCAACTCCCTTCTAGCGGGAGGGCCAAACACCGGGGAGCTGTTTTTT. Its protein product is CASNSLLAGGPNTGELFF.